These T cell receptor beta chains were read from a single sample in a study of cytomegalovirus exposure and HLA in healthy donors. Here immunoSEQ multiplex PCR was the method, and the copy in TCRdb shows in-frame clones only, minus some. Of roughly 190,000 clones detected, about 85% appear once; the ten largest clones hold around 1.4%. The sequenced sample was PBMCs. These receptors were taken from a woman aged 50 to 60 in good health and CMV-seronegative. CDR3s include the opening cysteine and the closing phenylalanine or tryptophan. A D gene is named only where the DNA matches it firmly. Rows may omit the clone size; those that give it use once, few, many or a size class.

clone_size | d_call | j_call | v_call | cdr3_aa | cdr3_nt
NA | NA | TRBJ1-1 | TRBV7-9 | CCLRVTTEAFF | TGTTGTCTGAGGGTAACCACTGAAGCTTTCTTT
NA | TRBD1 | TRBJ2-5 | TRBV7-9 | CASSLYLGQPSKETQYF | TGTGCCAGCAGCTTGTACCTGGGACAGCCGAGTAAAGAGACCCAGTACTTC
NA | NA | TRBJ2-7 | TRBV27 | CASSLSPAPTSYPFYEQYF | TGTGCCAGCAGTTTATCACCCGCCCCTACTAGCTACCCCTTCTACGAGCAGTACTTC
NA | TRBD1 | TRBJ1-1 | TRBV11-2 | CASSPNTGVNTEAFF | TGTGCCAGCAGCCCAAATACAGGGGTGAACACTGAAGCTTTCTTT
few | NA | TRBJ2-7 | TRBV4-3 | CASSQFLGGTGLVEQYF | TGCGCCAGCAGCCAGTTCCTCGGGGGGACAGGACTTGTAGAGCAGTACTTC
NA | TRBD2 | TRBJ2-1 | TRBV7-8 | CASSPSPGTSGGGGQFF | TGTGCCAGCAGCCCTAGTCCGGGGACTAGCGGGGGCGGGGGGCAGTTCTTC
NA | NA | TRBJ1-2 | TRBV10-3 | CAIRTANYGYTF | TGTGCCATCAGGACAGCTAACTATGGCTACACCTTC
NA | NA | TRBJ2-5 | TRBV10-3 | CAISESGQQETQYF | TGTGCCATCAGTGAGTCTGGACAGCAAGAGACCCAGTACTTC
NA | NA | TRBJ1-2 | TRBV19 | CASSITADSYGYTF | TGTGCCAGTAGTATAACTGCAGACTCCTATGGCTACACCTTC
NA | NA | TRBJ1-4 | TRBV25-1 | CASSASFRDLMDEKLFF | TGTGCCAGCAGTGCTTCTTTCCGGGACTTAATGGATGAAAAACTGTTTTTT
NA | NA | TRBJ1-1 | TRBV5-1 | CASSLAWNTEAFF | TGCGCCAGCAGCTTGGCATGGAACACTGAAGCTTTCTTT
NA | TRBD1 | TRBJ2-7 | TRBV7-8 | CASSLARTGSSREQYF | TGTGCCAGCAGCTTAGCTCGGACAGGGAGCTCTCGGGAGCAGTACTTC
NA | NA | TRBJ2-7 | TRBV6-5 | CASSSSGTGFYEQYF | NA
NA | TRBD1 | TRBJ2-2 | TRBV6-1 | CASSGDSQLNTGELFF | TGTGCCAGCAGTGGGGACAGTCAATTAAACACCGGGGAGCTGTTTTTT
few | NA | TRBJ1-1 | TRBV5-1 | CASSFDNSLTEAFF | TGCGCCAGCAGTTTCGACAACTCCCTCACTGAAGCTTTCTTT
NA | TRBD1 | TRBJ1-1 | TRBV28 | CASSLVYGTGISLRTEAFF | TGTGCCAGCAGTTTAGTTTACGGGACAGGGATTTCTCTACGGACTGAAGCTTTCTTT
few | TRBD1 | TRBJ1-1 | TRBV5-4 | CASSLTGVRTEAFF | TGTGCCAGCAGCTTAACAGGGGTACGCACTGAAGCTTTCTTT
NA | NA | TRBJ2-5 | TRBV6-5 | CASSGTVGGEQYF | TGTGCCAGCAGCGGGACCGTGGGGGGTGAGCAGTACTTC
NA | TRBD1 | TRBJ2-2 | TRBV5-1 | CASSLYRGLVTGELFF | TGCGCCAGCAGCCTCTACAGGGGGTTGGTGACCGGGGAGCTGTTTTTT
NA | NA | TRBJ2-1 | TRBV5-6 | CASRERDSSSYNEQFF | TGTGCCAGCAGAGAGAGGGACTCGAGCTCCTACAATGAGCAGTTCTTC
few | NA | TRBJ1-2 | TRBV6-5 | CASSYSPRYGYTF | TGTGCCAGCAGTTACTCTCCCCGGTATGGCTACACCTTC
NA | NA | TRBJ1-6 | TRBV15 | CATGQFQGQNSPLHF | TGTGCCACCGGGCAGTTTCAGGGGCAAAATTCACCCCTCCACTTT
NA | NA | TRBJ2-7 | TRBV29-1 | CSVEEGLFEQYF | TGCAGCGTTGAGGAGGGCCTTTTCGAGCAGTACTTC
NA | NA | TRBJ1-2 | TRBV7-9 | CASSLANAANGYTF | TGTGCCAGCAGCTTAGCGAACGCCGCTAATGGCTACACCTTC
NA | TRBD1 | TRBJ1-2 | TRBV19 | CASSPTGSRYGYTF | TGTGCCAGTAGCCCGACAGGGTCACGGTATGGCTACACCTTC
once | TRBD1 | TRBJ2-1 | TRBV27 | CATTSVRGRRASNNEQFF | TGTGCCACCACGTCGGTCAGGGGGCGGAGGGCGTCAAACAATGAGCAGTTCTTC
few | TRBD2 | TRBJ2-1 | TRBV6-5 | CASSSGTSRDEQFF | TGTGCCAGCAGCTCCGGGACTAGCAGGGATGAGCAGTTCTTC
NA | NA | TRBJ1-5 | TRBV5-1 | CASSLQGGNQPQHF | TGCGCCAGCAGCTTACAGGGTGGCAATCAGCCCCAGCATTTT